Only a few counts were recorded for the clone carrying this TCR beta chain. Its specificity is unknown. This record belongs to a study of blood T cells in healthy people across ages. Study-wide results and caveats: It was the long-lived donors that had more naive CD4+ cells and higher diversity than aged donors. A strong correlation between TCR beta diversity and naive T cell percentage was seen.

Per the germline V gene, CDR1 is LNHNV and CDR2 is YYDKDF (reference sequence). There are 15 residues in the CDR3. The V and J ends lost 5 bases and 4 bases, in that order; junction bases with no gene match: 8. A second PCR of about 7 to 12 cycles used a sample-barcoded 5' primer and a J-beta primer mix. No fewer than 3 million CDR3-containing paired-end reads came from each sample. TCRdb independently ran MiXCR on the 5' RACE reads; one entry per CDR3 protein. The sample records around 600,000 distinct CDR3 sequences, more than 45% being singletons. Sequenced input: blood. This rearrangement joins TRBV15 to TRBJ2-5, with TRBD2 matching over 9 bases. The TCR was taken from an elderly man in good health. DNA for the CDR3: TGTGCCACCAGCCCAGTAGCGGGAGAGGGAGAGACCCAGTACTTC. It encodes CATSPVAGEGETQYF.